Given below is one T cell receptor (beta chain) in context. As yet, its antigen is unknown. The germline CDR1 and CDR2 sequences are SGHDN and FVKESK. The V segment lost 3 bases and the J segment 1 base; nucleotides outside the gene matches: 6. This CDR3 comprises 15 residues. The sample originates from a study of PD-1 blockade in classical Hodgkin lymphoma. Study context: Intravenous delivery of nivolumab at 3 mg/kg to patients occurred every 2 weeks.

Overall study results and limits: Before treatment, complete responders showed about the same diversity as newly diagnosed patients.

All the patients suffered relapse after autologous stem cell transplantation, and brentuximab vedotin exposure differed. Profiling relied on immunoSEQ multiplex PCR, and the TCRdb table lists in-frame clones only, not all of them. The sample shows roughly 24,000 clones, roughly 80% of them seen only once. The source of this sequence is a human donor with classical Hodgkin lymphoma. The J gene is TRBJ2-7, the V gene TRBV14, with TRBD1 identical over 7 bases. The specimen comprised peripheral blood mononuclear cells (PBMCs), sampled before the second cycle of nivolumab. CDR3 in DNA: TGTGCCAGCAGCCAGCTCCGGGACAGATCCTACGAGCAGTACTTC. Translation: CASSQLRDRSYEQYF.